The text below deals with one T cell receptor beta chain. The antigen is unknown. V was pared by 6 bases and J by 3 bases, with 12 bases of the junction left unmatched. The CDR3 length is 17 residues. Germline CDR1 and CDR2: LNHDA and SQIVND (reference sequence). Broader study findings: Larger-cohort validation covered only one TCR beta V-J rearrangement.

After constant-region reverse-primer amplification, full-length variable regions underwent semi-nested PCR with Nested Universal Primer A. TCRdb processed the 5' RACE reads anew with MiXCR; each CDR3 protein has one entry. The sample contains about 9,100 distinct CDR3 sequences, more than 50% of which appear only once. Sequencing used tumor-infiltrating memory CD4+ T cells sorted from the breast tumor. Subset of the sample: memory CD4+ T cells, CD4+CD45RO+CD25-. The chain uses TRBV19 and TRBJ1-1; 11 nucleotides match TRBD1. This receptor was identified in a female donor with breast cancer. The CDR3 DNA follows: TGTGCCAGTAGAAAAGGGACAGGGGGTAGGATGTACACTGAAGCTTTCTTT. Translated: CASRKGTGGRMYTEAFF.